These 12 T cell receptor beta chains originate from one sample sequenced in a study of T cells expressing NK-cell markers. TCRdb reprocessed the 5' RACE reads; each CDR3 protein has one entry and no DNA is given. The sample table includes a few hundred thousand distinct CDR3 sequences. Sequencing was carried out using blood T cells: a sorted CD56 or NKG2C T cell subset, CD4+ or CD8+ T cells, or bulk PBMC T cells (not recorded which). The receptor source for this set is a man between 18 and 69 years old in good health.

CDR3 protein: CASTSRQGDTDTQYF. This chain connects TRBV7-2 to TRBJ2-3; TCRdb picks TRBD1, but there is no DNA to check that call. The CDR3 is 15 residues long. From germline, CDR1 is SGHTA and CDR2 FQGNSA.

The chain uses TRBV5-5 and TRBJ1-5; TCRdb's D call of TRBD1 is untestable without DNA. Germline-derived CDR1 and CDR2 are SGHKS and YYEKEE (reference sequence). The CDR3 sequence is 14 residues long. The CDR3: CASSLVPGWQPQHF.

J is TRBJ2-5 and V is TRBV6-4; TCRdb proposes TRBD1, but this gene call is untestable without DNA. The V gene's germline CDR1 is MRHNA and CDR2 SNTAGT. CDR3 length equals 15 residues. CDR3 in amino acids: CASRRTGTSQETQYF.

The CDR3: CASSLAFSSNEQFF. The rearrangement uses TRBV7-6 and TRBJ2-1. The CDR3 sequence is 14 residues long. Germline V gives CDR1 SGHVS, CDR2 FNYEAQ.

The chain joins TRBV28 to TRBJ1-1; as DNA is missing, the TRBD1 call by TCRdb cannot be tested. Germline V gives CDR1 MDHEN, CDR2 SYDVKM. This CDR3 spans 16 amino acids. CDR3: CASSIRGQGRNTEAFF.

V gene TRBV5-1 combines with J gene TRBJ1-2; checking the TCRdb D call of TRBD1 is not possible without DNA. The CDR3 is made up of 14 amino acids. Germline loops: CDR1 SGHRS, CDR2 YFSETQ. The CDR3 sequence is CASSPGQGARGYTF.

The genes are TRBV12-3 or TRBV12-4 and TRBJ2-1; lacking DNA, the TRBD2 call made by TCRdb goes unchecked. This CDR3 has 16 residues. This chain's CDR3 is CASSFFSGGTYNEQFF.

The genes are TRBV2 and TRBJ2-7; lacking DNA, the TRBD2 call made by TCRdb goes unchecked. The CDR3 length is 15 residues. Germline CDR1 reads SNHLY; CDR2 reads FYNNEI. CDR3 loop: CASRVGSSALYEQYF.

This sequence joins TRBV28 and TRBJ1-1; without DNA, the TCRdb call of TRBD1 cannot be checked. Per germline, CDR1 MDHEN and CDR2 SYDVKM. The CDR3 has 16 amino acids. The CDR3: CASRYRQGVGNTEAFF.

CDR3 sequence: CASSRGLAGGRSNSYEQYF. This chain joins TRBV11-2 and TRBJ2-7; without DNA, the TCRdb call of TRBD2 cannot be checked. Per germline, CDR1 SGHAT and CDR2 FQNNGV. CDR3 length: 19 residues.

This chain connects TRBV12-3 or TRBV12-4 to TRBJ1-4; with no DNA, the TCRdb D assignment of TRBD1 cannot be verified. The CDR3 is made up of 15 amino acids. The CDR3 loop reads CASSFAGGANEKLFF.

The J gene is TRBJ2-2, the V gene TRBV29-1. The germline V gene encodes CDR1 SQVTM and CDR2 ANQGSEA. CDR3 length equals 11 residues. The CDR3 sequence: CSVPRTRGAVF.